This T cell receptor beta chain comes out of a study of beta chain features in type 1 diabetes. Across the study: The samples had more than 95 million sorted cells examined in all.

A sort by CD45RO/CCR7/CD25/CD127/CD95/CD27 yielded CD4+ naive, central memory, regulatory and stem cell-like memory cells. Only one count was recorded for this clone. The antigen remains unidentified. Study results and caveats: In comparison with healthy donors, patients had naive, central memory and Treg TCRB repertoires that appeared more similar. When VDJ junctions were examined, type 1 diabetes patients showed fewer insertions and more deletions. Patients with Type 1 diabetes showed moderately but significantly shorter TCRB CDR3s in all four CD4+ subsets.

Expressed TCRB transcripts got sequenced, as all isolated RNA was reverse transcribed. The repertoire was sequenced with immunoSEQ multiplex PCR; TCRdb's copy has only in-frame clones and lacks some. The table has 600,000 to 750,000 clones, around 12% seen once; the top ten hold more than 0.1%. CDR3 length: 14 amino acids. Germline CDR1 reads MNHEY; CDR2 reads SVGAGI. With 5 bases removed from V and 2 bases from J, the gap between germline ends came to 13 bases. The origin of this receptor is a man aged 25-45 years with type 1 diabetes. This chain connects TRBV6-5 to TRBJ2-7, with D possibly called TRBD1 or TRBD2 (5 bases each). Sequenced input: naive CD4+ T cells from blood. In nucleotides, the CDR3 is TGTGCCAGCAGTACCCCGGGACGGACCTACGAGCAGTACTTC. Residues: CASSTPGRTYEQYF.